Listed below are T cell receptor beta chains from one sample, sequenced in a study of molecular identifiers for immune sequencing clone quantification. TCRdb recomputed calls from the PCR reads with MiXCR, one row per CDR3 protein. The sample has 75,000 to 100,000 distinct CDR3 sequences; about 20% are singletons. Specimen: naive CD8+ T cells from blood, with Jurkat cell RNA spiked in. These TCRs come from a human donor in good health. Some libraries in this study had Jurkat cell RNA spiked in. Each CDR3 is given with its conserved first and last residue. D genes are given only for firm matches. Clone size is not always given. Where it is, it says once, few, many or a class for expanded clones.

v_call	clone_size	d_call	j_call	cdr3_aa	cdr3_nt
TRBV7-2	many	NA	TRBJ2-1	CASSLADQASVEQFF	TGTGCCAGCAGCTTAGCCGACCAGGCCTCAGTAGAGCAGTTCTTC
TRBV6-6	few	NA	TRBJ2-7	CASSYIASSSYEQYF	TGTGCCAGCAGTTACATAGCGTCTAGCTCCTACGAGCAGTACTTC
TRBV4-3	many	NA	TRBJ2-5	CASSQDWAEVGLMGETQYF	TGCGCCAGCAGCCAAGATTGGGCGGAAGTGGGGCTAATGGGAGAGACCCAGTACTTC
TRBV4-2	NA	NA	TRBJ2-1	CASSRERLDENEQFF	TGTGCCAGCAGCCGGGAGAGACTAGACGAGAATGAGCAGTTCTTC
TRBV4-1	many	NA	TRBJ2-7	CASSQGPGYDEQYF	TGCGCCAGCAGCCAAGGGCCGGGGTACGACGAGCAGTACTTC
TRBV19	many	TRBD1	TRBJ1-1	CATRQGQNTEAFF	TGTGCCACTAGACAGGGGCAGAACACTGAAGCTTTCTTT
TRBV5-1	NA	NA	TRBJ1-4	CASSLGGDGEKLFF	TGCGCCAGCAGCTTGGGGGGGGATGGAGAAAAACTGTTTTTT
TRBV9	many	NA	TRBJ1-5	CASSSSGVPDQPQHF	TGTGCCAGCAGTAGTTCGGGGGTTCCGGATCAGCCCCAGCATTTT
TRBV7-9	many	TRBD2	TRBJ2-3	CASIGLAGGSSTDTQYF	TGTGCCAGCATCGGACTAGCGGGGGGGTCTAGCACAGATACGCAGTATTTT
TRBV7-6	many	TRBD1	TRBJ2-7	CASSSGQGILGSYEQYF	TGTGCCAGCAGCTCGGGACAGGGGATTCTCGGGTCCTACGAGCAGTACTTC
TRBV14	many	NA	TRBJ2-1	CASSQVLPHNEQFF	TGTGCCAGCAGCCAAGTTTTGCCCCACAATGAGCAGTTCTTC
TRBV7-9	many	NA	TRBJ1-6	CASSFGQGGLDSPLHF	TGTGCCAGCAGCTTTGGGCAGGGAGGTTTGGATTCACCCCTCCACTTT
TRBV13	many	NA	TRBJ1-6	CASSLGQQKNSPLHF	TGTGCCAGCAGCTTAGGCCAGCAGAAGAATTCACCCCTCCACTTT
TRBV20-1	few	NA	TRBJ2-6	CSARDESSGVNVLTF	TGCAGTGCTAGAGATGAGAGCTCTGGGGTCAACGTCCTGACTTTC
TRBV5-1	many	NA	TRBJ2-7	CASSWSDDYEQYF	TGCGCCAGCAGCTGGTCTGACGACTACGAGCAGTACTTC
TRBV7-9	many	NA	TRBJ1-1	CASRTMTAPGDTEAFF	TGTGCCAGCAGGACGATGACAGCTCCTGGGGACACTGAAGCTTTCTTT
TRBV10-3	many	NA	TRBJ2-7	CAISEPALAYEQYF	TGTGCCATCAGTGAACCCGCTCTGGCCTACGAGCAGTACTTC
TRBV5-8	many	TRBD1	TRBJ1-1	CASSRQGPTEAFF	TGTGCCAGCAGCAGACAGGGGCCCACTGAAGCTTTCTTT
TRBV7-9	many	TRBD1	TRBJ2-3	CASSPTGAISTDTQYF	TGTGCCAGCAGCCCTACAGGGGCTATAAGCACAGATACGCAGTATTTT
TRBV27	many	NA	TRBJ2-2	CASSLMGTNTGELFF	TGTGCCAGCAGTTTAATGGGAACGAACACCGGGGAGCTGTTTTTT
TRBV7-9	many	NA	TRBJ2-6	CAGDGEVWGKAANVLTF	TGTGCCGGCGATGGGGAAGTCTGGGGAAAAGCGGCCAACGTCCTGACTTTC
TRBV4-1	NA	NA	TRBJ1-1	CASSPHSGGPTNTEAFF	TGCGCCAGCAGCCCGCATTCGGGGGGTCCTACAAACACTGAAGCTTTCTTT
TRBV4-3	many	NA	TRBJ2-5	CASSQESFVGGRGETQYF	TGCGCCAGCAGCCAAGAGTCTTTCGTCGGGGGGCGCGGAGAGACCCAGTACTTC
TRBV6-5	many	NA	TRBJ2-2	CASSYSGLALPNTGELFF	TGTGCCAGCAGTTACTCGGGCTTGGCCTTACCTAACACCGGGGAGCTGTTTTTT
TRBV11-2	many	TRBD1	TRBJ2-1	CASSLVPGQGTRLYNEQFF	TGTGCCAGCAGCTTAGTTCCGGGACAGGGGACTCGACTGTACAATGAGCAGTTCTTC
TRBV5-6	many	NA	TRBJ2-7	CASHGAGRTYEQYF	TGTGCCAGCCACGGGGCGGGGCGGACCTACGAGCAGTACTTC
TRBV2	NA	NA	TRBJ2-1	CASSILTSNNEQFF	TGTGCCAGCAGTATACTCACCTCTAACAATGAGCAGTTCTTC
TRBV3-1	many	NA	TRBJ1-1	CASSQGTAKTGNTEAFF	TGTGCCAGCAGCCAAGGGACAGCGAAGACGGGGAATACTGAAGCTTTCTTT
TRBV6-5	many	NA	TRBJ2-1	CASSYNQGGEQFF	TGTGCCAGCAGTTATAATCAGGGGGGTGAGCAGTTCTTC
TRBV29-1	many	NA	TRBJ2-1	CSGEGFYEQFF	TGCAGCGGAGAAGGCTTCTATGAGCAGTTCTTC
TRBV6-5	many	NA	TRBJ1-5	CASSRGWVEPQHF	TGTGCCAGCAGTCGAGGGTGGGTTGAGCCCCAGCATTTT
TRBV7-2	many	NA	TRBJ2-7	CASSTSGTSSSYEQYF	TGTGCCAGCAGCACCTCCGGGACATCGAGCTCCTACGAGCAGTACTTC
TRBV12-5	NA	NA	TRBJ2-7	CASGYDSGGEQYF	TGTGCTAGTGGTTACGACTCCGGGGGCGAGCAGTACTTC
TRBV20-1	many	TRBD2	TRBJ2-3	CSASLGLAGRDTQYF	TGCAGTGCTAGTTTGGGACTAGCGGGAAGAGATACGCAGTATTTT
TRBV28	many	TRBD1	TRBJ2-3	CASSHDRASTDTQYF	TGTGCCAGCAGCCACGACAGGGCATCCACAGATACGCAGTATTTT
TRBV19	many	NA	TRBJ2-7	CASSEPGQSLYEQYF	TGTGCCAGTAGTGAACCGGGTCAGAGCCTTTACGAGCAGTACTTC
TRBV20-1	many	NA	TRBJ2-2	CSAAPGAGELFF	TGCAGTGCTGCCCCAGGGGCCGGGGAGCTGTTTTTT
TRBV7-9	many	NA	TRBJ1-2	CASSLFREGYTF	TGTGCCAGCAGCTTATTCAGGGAAGGCTACACCTTC
TRBV7-9	few	TRBD1	TRBJ2-7	CASSSGQVLYEQYF	TGTGCCAGCAGCTCAGGACAGGTGCTCTACGAGCAGTACTTC